This T cell receptor (beta chain) comes out of a study of regulatory T cells in long-lasting Graves disease. As to time point: newly diagnosed GD, antithyroid drugs for less than 3 months. PBMCs were the source of the RNA used for TCR sequencing. Study results and caveats: Reduced TCR diversity was observed in persistent Graves' patients versus newly diagnosed patients.

Note on this clonotype: Antigen: not known. A single base separates this from a much larger clone, so it may be a read error.

TCR beta libraries were built with iRepertoire HTBI primers and Arm-PCR of CDR3 regions. TCRdb re-derived calls from the multiplex PCR reads in MiXCR, one entry per CDR3 protein. In the table there are under 300,000 distinct CDR3 sequences, just over 20% of which are singletons. This receptor was obtained from a female donor with Graves disease. This specimen consisted of peripheral blood mononuclear cells (PBMCs), obtained at new diagnosis, from a patient treated with antithyroid drugs.

CDR3 nucleotides: TGTGCCAGCAGTTGTAGAGTACAGACCCAGTACTTC. This encodes CASSCRVQTQYF. The chain recombines TRBV6-4 with TRBJ2-5; D not resolved. This CDR3 contains 12 residues. Trimming cost V 5 bases and J 6 bases, with 10 bases left between them. The germline V gene encodes CDR1 MRHNA and CDR2 SNTAGT.